This record concerns one TCR beta chain sequence. Its matching antigen is unknown. These data originate in a study of cytomegalovirus exposure and HLA in healthy donors. Study-level background: The 95 to 150 validation repertoires used the same platform as the roughly 670 first-cohort repertoires, a later analysis reported. Study-wide results and caveats: Cytomegalovirus-associated TCR beta chains were listed, numbering over 150.

Trimming cost V 1 base and J 0 bases; bases outside gene matches: 2. The CDR3 extends over 15 amino acids. Germline CDR1 and CDR2: SGHTA and FQGNSA. Assay: immunoSEQ multiplex PCR; the TCRdb copy retains only in-frame clones and omits some. The repertoire consists of tens of thousands of clones, with approximately 94% occurring once and the leading ten covering 0.55% to 0.65%. The rearrangement uses TRBV7-2 and TRBJ1-1, with 7 positions matching TRBD1. This TCR derives from a woman aged 18-29 years in good health and CMV-seronegative. Material: PBMCs. CDR3 in DNA: TGTGCCAGCAGCTTAGGGGGGACAGTGAACACTGAAGCTTTCTTT. As protein: CASSLGGTVNTEAFF.